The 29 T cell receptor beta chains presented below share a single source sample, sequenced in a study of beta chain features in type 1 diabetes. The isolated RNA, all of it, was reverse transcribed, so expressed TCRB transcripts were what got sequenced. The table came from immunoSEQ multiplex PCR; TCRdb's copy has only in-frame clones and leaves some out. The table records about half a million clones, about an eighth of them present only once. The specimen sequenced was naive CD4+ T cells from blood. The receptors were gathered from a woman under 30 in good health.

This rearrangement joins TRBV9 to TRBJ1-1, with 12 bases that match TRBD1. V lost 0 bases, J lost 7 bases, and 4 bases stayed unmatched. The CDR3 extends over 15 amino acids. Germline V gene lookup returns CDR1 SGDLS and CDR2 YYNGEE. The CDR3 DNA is TGTGCCAGCAGCGTAGTAGGGACAGGGGGCAGTGAAGCTTTCTTT. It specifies CASSVVGTGGSEAFF. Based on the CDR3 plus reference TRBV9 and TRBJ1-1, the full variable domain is DSGVTQTPKHLITATGQRVTLRCSPRSGDLSVYWYQQSLDQGLQFLIQYYNGEERAKGNILERFSAQQFPDLHSELNLSSLELGDSALYFCASSVVGTGGSEAFFGQGTRLTVV.

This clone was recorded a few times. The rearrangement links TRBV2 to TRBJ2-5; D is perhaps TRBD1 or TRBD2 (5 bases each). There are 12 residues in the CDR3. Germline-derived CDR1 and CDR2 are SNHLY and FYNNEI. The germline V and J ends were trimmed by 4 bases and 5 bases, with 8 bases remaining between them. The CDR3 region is CASSARDETQYF. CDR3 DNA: TGTGCCAGCAGTGCCAGGGACGAGACCCAGTACTTC. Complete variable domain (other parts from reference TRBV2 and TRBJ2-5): EPEVTQTPSHQVTQMGQEVILRCVPISNHLYFYWYRQILGQKVEFLVSFYNNEISEKSEIFDDQFSVERPDGSNFTLKIRSTKLEDSAMYFCASSARDETQYFGPGTRLLVL.

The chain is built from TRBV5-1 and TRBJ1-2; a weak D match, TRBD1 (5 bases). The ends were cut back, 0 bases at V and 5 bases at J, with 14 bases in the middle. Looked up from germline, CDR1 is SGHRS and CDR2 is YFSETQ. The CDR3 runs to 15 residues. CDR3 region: CASSLATGPKYGYTF. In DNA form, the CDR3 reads TGCGCCAGCAGCTTGGCCACGGGGCCCAAGTATGGCTACACCTTC.

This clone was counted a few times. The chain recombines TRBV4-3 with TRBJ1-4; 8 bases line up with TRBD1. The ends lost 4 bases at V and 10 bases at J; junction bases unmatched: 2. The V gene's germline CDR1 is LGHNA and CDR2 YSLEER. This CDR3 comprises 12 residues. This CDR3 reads CASSPGGGKLFF. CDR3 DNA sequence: TGCGCCAGCAGCCCAGGGGGCGGAAAACTGTTTTTT.

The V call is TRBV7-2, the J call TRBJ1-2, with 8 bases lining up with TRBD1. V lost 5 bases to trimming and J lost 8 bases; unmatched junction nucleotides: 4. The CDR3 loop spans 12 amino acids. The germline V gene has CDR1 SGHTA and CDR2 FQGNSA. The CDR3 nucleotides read TGTGCCAGCAGCCCCACAGGGGGAGGCTACACCTTC. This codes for CASSPTGGGYTF.

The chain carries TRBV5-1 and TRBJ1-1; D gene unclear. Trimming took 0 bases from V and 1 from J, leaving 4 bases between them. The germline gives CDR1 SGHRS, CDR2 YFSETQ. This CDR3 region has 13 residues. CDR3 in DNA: TGCGCCAGCAGCTTGGGTGCGAACACTGAAGCTTTCTTT. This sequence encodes CASSLGANTEAFF. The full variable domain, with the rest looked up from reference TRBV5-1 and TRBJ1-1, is KAGVTQTPRYLIKTRGQQVTLSCSPISGHRSVSWYQQTPGQGLQFLFEYFSETQRNKGNFPGRFSGRQFSNSRSEMNVSTLELGDSALYLCASSLGANTEAFFGQGTRLTVV.

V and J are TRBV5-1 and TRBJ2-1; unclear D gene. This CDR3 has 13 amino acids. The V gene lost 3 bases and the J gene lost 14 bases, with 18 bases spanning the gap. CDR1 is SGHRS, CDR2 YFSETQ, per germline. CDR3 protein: CASSSKETGAEFF. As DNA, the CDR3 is TGCGCCAGCAGCTCAAAAGAGACGGGCGCGGAGTTCTTC.

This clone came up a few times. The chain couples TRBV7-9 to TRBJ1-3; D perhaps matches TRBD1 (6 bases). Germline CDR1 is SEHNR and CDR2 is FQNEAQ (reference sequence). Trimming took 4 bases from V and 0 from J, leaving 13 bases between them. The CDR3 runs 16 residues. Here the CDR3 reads CASSSRQEFSGNTIYF. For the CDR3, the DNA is TGTGCCAGCAGCTCCCGACAGGAGTTCTCTGGAAACACCATATATTTT.

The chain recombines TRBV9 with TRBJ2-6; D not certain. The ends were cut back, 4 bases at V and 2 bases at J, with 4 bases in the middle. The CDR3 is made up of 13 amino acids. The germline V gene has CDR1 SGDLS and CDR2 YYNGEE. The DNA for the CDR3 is TGTGCCAGCAGCAGGACTGGGGCCAACGTCCTGACTTTC. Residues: CASSRTGANVLTF.

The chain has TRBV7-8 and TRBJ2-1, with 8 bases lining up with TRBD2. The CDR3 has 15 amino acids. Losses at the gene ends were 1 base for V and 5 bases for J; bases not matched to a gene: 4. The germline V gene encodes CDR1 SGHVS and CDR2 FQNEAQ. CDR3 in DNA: TGTGCCAGCAGCTTAGGGACTAGCAGAAACAATGAGCAGTTCTTC. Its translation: CASSLGTSRNNEQFF.

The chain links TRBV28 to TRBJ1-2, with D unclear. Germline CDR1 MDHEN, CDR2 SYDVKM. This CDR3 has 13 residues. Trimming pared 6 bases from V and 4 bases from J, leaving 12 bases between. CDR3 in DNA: TGTGCCAGCAGGGCGGGTGCCCCCTATGGCTACACCTTC. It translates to CASRAGAPYGYTF.

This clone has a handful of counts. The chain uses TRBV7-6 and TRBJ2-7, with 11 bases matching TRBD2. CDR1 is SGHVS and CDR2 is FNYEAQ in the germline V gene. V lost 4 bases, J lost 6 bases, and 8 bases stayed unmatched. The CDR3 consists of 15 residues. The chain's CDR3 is CASSSRLAGSFEQYF. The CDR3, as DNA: TGTGCCAGCAGCTCCAGACTAGCGGGAAGCTTCGAGCAGTACTTC.

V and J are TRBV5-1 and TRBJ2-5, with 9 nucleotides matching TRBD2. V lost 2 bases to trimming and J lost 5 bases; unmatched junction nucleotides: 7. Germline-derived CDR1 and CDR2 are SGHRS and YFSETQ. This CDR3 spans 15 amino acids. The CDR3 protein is CASSFGLAWVETQYF. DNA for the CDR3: TGCGCCAGCAGCTTCGGACTAGCGTGGGTGGAGACCCAGTACTTC.

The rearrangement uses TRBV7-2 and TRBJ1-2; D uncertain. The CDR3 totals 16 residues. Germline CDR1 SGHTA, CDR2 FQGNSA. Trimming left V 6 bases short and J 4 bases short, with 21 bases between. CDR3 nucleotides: TGTGCCAGCAGACTCCCCGGGAGGACCCTTTCCTATGGCTACACCTTC. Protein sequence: CASRLPGRTLSYGYTF.

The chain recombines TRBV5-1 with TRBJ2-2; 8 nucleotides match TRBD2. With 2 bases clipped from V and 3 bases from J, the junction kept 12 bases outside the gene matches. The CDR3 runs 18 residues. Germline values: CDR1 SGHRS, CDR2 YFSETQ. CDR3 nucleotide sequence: TGCGCCAGCAGCTTCCGATCCCTCAAGCGGGGGTACACCGGGGAGCTGTTTTTT. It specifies CASSFRSLKRGYTGELFF.

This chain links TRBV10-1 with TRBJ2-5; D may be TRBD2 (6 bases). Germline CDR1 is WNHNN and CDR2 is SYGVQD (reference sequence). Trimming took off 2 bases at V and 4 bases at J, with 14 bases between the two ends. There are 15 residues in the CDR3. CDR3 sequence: CASSERDLGRETQYF. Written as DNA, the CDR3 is TGCGCCAGCAGTGAGAGGGACTTAGGACGAGAGACCCAGTACTTC.

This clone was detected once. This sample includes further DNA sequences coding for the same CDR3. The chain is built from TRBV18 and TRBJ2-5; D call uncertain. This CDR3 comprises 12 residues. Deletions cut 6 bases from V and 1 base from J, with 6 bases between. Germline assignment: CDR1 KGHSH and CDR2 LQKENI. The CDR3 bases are TGTGCCAGCTCGCTAATCCAAGAGACCCAGTACTTC. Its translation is CASSLIQETQYF. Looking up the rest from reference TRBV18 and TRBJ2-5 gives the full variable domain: NAGVMQNPRHLVRRRGQEARLRCSPMKGHSHVYWYRQLPEEGLKFMVYLQKENIIDESGMPKERFSAEFPKEGPSILRIQQVVRGDSAAYFCASSLIQETQYFGPGTRLLVL.

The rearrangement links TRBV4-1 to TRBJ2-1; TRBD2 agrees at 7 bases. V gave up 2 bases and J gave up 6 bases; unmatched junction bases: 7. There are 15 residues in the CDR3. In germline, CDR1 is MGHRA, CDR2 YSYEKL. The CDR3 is CASSQPPGTTNEQFF. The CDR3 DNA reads TGCGCCAGCAGCCAACCCCCCGGGACTACCAATGAGCAGTTCTTC.

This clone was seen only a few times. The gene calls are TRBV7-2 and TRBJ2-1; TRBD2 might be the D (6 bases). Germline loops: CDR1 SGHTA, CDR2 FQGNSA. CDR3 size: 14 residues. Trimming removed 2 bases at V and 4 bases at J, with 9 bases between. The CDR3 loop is CASSLLGTYNEQFF. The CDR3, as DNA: TGTGCCAGCAGCTTATTGGGGACTTACAATGAGCAGTTCTTC. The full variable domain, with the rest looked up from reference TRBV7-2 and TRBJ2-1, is GAGVSQSPSNKVTEKGKDVELRCDPISGHTALYWYRQSLGQGLEFLIYFQGNSAPDKSGLPSDRFSAERTGGSVSTLTIQRTQQEDSAVYLCASSLLGTYNEQFFGPGTRLTVL.

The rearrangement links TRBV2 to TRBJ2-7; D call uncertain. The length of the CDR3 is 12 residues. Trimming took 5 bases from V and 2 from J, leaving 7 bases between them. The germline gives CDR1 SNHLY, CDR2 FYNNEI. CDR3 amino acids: CASSPQAYEQYF. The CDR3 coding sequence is TGTGCCAGCAGTCCCCAAGCCTACGAGCAGTACTTC.

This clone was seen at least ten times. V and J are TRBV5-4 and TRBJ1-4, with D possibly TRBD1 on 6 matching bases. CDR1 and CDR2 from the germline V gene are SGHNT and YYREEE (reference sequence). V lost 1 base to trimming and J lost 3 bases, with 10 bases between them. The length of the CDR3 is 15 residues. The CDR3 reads CASSLRQVPNEKLFF. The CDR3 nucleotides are TGTGCCAGCAGCTTGCGACAGGTTCCTAATGAAAAACTGTTTTTT.

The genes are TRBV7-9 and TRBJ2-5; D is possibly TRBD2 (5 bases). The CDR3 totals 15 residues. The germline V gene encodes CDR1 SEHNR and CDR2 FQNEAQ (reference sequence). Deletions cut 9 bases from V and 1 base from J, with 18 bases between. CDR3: CASRRAGRPQETQYF. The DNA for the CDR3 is TGTGCCAGTCGCCGGGCGGGCCGTCCCCAAGAGACCCAGTACTTC.

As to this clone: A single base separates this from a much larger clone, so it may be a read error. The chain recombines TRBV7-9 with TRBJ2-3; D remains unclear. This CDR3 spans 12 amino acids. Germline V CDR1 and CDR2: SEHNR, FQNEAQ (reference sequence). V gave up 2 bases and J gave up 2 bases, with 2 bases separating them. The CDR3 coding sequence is TGTGCCAGCAGCTTACACACAGATACGCAGTATTTT. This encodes CASSLHTDTQYF.

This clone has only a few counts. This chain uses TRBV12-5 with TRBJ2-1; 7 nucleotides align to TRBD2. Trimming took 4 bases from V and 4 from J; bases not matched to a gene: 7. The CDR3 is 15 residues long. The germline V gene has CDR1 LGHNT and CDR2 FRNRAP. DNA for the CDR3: TGTGCTAGTGGTTGGCGGCTAGCGGCATACAATGAGCAGTTCTTC. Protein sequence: CASGWRLAAYNEQFF. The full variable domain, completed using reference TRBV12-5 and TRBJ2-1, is DARVTQTPRHKVTEMGQEVTMRCQPILGHNTVFWYRQTMMQGLELLAYFRNRAPLDDSGMPKDRFSAEMPDATLATLKIQPSEPRDSAVYFCASGWRLAAYNEQFFGPGTRLTVL.

The CDR3 bases are TGTGCCAGCAGCTTAGGACCGGGAGGTAGCACAGATACGCAGTATTTT. Translating it yields CASSLGPGGSTDTQYF. The rearrangement uses TRBV7-2 and TRBJ2-3; 7 bases fit TRBD2. This CDR3 region has 16 residues. J gave up 0 bases and V 1 base, and 4 bases lay outside the gene matches. Per the germline V gene, CDR1 is SGHTA and CDR2 is FQGNSA.

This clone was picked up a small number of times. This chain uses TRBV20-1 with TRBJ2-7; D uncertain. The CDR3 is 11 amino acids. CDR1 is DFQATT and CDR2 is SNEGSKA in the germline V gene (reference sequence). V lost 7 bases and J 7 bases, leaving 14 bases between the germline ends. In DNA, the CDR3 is TGCAGTGTCCCGAGGCAGATAGAGCAGTACTTC. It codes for CSVPRQIEQYF.

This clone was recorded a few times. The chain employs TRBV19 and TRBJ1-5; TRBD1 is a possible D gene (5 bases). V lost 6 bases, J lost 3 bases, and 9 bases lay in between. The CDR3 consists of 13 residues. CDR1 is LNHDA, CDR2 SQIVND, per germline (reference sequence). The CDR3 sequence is CASRTGLNQPQHF. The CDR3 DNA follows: TGTGCCAGTAGAACGGGACTCAATCAGCCCCAGCATTTT.

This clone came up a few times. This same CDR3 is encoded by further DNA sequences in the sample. The CDR3: CSARRDTQYF. The CDR3 DNA reads TGCAGTGCTCGCCGGGATACGCAGTATTTT. J is TRBJ2-3 and V is TRBV20-1; D is unclear. Germline CDR1 reads DFQATT; CDR2 reads SNEGSKA (reference sequence). Trimming took off 5 bases at V and 6 bases at J, with 6 bases between the two ends. The CDR3 totals 10 residues.

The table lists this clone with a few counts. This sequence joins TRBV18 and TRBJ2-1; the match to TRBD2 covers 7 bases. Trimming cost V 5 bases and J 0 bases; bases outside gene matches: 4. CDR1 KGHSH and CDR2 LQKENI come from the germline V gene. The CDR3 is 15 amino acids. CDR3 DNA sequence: TGTGCCAGCTCAGATAGCGGGTACTCCTACAATGAGCAGTTCTTC. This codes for CASSDSGYSYNEQFF. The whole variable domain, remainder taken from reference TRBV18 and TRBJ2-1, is NAGVMQNPRHLVRRRGQEARLRCSPMKGHSHVYWYRQLPEEGLKFMVYLQKENIIDESGMPKERFSAEFPKEGPSILRIQQVVRGDSAAYFCASSDSGYSYNEQFFGPGTRLTVL.